The text below deals with one T cell receptor (beta chain). This sample is drawn from a study of T cells expressing NK-cell markers. CDR3 length: 13 residues. Germline values: CDR1 SGHDN, CDR2 FVKESK. From the 5' RACE reads, TCRdb lists one entry per CDR3 protein and no DNA. The repertoire shows about 460,000 distinct CDR3 sequences; the top ten hold approximately 1.4%. This sequence joins TRBV14 and TRBJ1-4. The specimen sequenced was blood T cells: a sorted CD56 or NKG2C T cell subset, CD4+ or CD8+ T cells, or bulk PBMC T cells (not recorded which). This TCR was sampled from a woman aged 45 to 65 in good health. The CDR3 loop reads CASSQDPNEKLFF.